The rows below give T cell receptor beta chains drawn from one sample of a study of metastatic and nonmetastatic thyroid tumors. Via MiXCR, TCRdb re-called the PCR reads. The sample includes under 50,000 clones, under 20% of them seen just once. The sample consisted of tumor tissue. The origin of the receptors is a female donor with papillary thyroid cancer or a benign thyroid nodule (not recorded which). Some clones in this sample may be carry-over from other donors' samples. Each CDR3 is given with its conserved first and last residue. The order of the fields is CDR3 DNA, CDR3 protein, J gene, V gene, clone size, D gene. A D gene is named only where the DNA matches it firmly. Where a row states a size, it is once, few, many or the class of an expanded clone; other rows omit it.

CDR3 DNA: TGTGCCAGCAGCTCGCGGCTGGTGACATGGGTCGTAGTCTACGAGCAGTACTTC; CDR3 protein: CASSSRLVTWVVVYEQYF; J gene: TRBJ2-7; V gene: TRBV6-6; clone size: NA; D gene: NA
CDR3 DNA: TGTGCCAGCACCGGCCTAGGAGGCAGTGAGCAGTTCTTC; CDR3 protein: CASTGLGGSEQFF; J gene: TRBJ2-1; V gene: TRBV3-1; clone size: NA; D gene: NA
CDR3 DNA: TGTGCCAGCAGCGGCAGGGGGCGGTGGGGCTACACCTTC; CDR3 protein: CASSGRGRWGYTF; J gene: TRBJ1-2; V gene: TRBV9; clone size: many; D gene: TRBD1
CDR3 DNA: TGTGCCAGCAGCTTAGAGGCGGTTAGCTCCTACGAGCAGTACTTC; CDR3 protein: CASSLEAVSSYEQYF; J gene: TRBJ2-7; V gene: TRBV7-8; clone size: NA; D gene: NA
CDR3 DNA: TGTGCCAGCATCCTAATCACAGGGCTTAGCAATCAGCCCCAGCATTTT; CDR3 protein: CASILITGLSNQPQHF; J gene: TRBJ1-5; V gene: TRBV6-1; clone size: many; D gene: NA
CDR3 DNA: TGTGCCAGCAGTGGGACCATAGTCGGTAGTGAGCAGTTCTTC; CDR3 protein: CASSGTIVGSEQFF; J gene: TRBJ2-1; V gene: TRBV6-1; clone size: many; D gene: NA
CDR3 DNA: TGTGCCAGCAATTCCCCAGGGACTGAAGCTTTCTTT; CDR3 protein: CASNSPGTEAFF; J gene: TRBJ1-1; V gene: TRBV7-9; clone size: many; D gene: NA
CDR3 DNA: TGTGCCAGCAGCTTAGAGGGGCGAGGGGGCGGAGAGACCCAGTACTTC; CDR3 protein: CASSLEGRGGGETQYF; J gene: TRBJ2-5; V gene: TRBV11-2; clone size: many; D gene: TRBD1
CDR3 DNA: TGTGCCAGTCAAGCGAATTCCCCGAACACTGAAGCTTTCTTT; CDR3 protein: CASQANSPNTEAFF; J gene: TRBJ1-1; V gene: TRBV19; clone size: many; D gene: NA
CDR3 DNA: TGCGCCAGCAGCTTGGGGGAGGGGGTGCAAGATACGCAGTATTTT; CDR3 protein: CASSLGEGVQDTQYF; J gene: TRBJ2-3; V gene: TRBV5-1; clone size: many; D gene: NA
CDR3 DNA: TGTGCCTGGGAGATTGTGGGACACACTGAAGCTTTCTTT; CDR3 protein: CAWEIVGHTEAFF; J gene: TRBJ1-1; V gene: TRBV30; clone size: NA; D gene: NA
CDR3 DNA: TGTGCCAGCAGCTCGGGACTAGCGGACCCTATGTCGTTCTTC; CDR3 protein: CASSSGLADPMSFF; J gene: TRBJ2-1; V gene: TRBV7-2; clone size: NA; D gene: TRBD2
CDR3 DNA: TGTGCCAGCACGCCTCTCGACAGGGACGAGGTTACTGAAGCTTTCTTT; CDR3 protein: CASTPLDRDEVTEAFF; J gene: TRBJ1-1; V gene: TRBV9; clone size: many; D gene: TRBD1
CDR3 DNA: TGTGCCATCAGTATGGGGACAGAGAACACTGAAGCTTTCTTT; CDR3 protein: CAISMGTENTEAFF; J gene: TRBJ1-1; V gene: TRBV10-3; clone size: medium-sized; D gene: TRBD1
CDR3 DNA: TGTGCCAGCAGTGTGGGGATTAATGAAAAACTGTTTTTT; CDR3 protein: CASSVGINEKLFF; J gene: TRBJ1-4; V gene: TRBV2; clone size: many; D gene: NA
CDR3 DNA: TGCGCCAGCAGCCGAGGACTAGCGGGGGGATATGAGCAGTTCTTC; CDR3 protein: CASSRGLAGGYEQFF; J gene: TRBJ2-1; V gene: TRBV5-1; clone size: many; D gene: TRBD2
CDR3 DNA: TGCGCCAGCAGTCGAACAGGGAGTCAGCCCCAGCATTTT; CDR3 protein: CASSRTGSQPQHF; J gene: TRBJ1-5; V gene: TRBV5-1; clone size: medium-sized; D gene: NA
CDR3 DNA: TGCGCCAGCAGCTTGCAAGACCAAGAGACCCAGTACTTC; CDR3 protein: CASSLQDQETQYF; J gene: TRBJ2-5; V gene: TRBV5-1; clone size: many; D gene: NA
CDR3 DNA: TGCAGTGCTAGGCGGGGGGATGGCTACACCTTC; CDR3 protein: CSARRGDGYTF; J gene: TRBJ1-2; V gene: TRBV20-1; clone size: many; D gene: NA
CDR3 DNA: TGTGCCAGCAAATATGGGCGACGACAGGCTACGTACGAGCAGTACTTC; CDR3 protein: CASKYGRRQATYEQYF; J gene: TRBJ2-7; V gene: TRBV2; clone size: NA; D gene: NA